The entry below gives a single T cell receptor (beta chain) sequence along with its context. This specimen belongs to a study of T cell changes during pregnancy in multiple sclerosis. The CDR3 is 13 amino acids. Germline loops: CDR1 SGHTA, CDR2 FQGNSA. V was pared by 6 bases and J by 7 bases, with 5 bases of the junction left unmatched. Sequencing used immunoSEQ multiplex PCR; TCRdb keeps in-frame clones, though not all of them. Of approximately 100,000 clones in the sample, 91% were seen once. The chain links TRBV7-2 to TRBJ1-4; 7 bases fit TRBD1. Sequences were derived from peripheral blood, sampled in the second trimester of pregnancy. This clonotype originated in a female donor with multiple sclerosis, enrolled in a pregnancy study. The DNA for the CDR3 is TGTGCCAGCAGTAAGAGGACAGGTGAAAAACTGTTTTTT. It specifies CASSKRTGEKLFF.